A single sample is the source of the 23 T cell receptor beta chains below, sequenced in a study of control samples from healthy donors and cancer patients. Profiling relied on immunoSEQ multiplex PCR, and the TCRdb table lists in-frame clones only, not all of them. Here the sample spans about 160,000 clones, 96% being singletons. Sequencing was performed on blood. The origin of the receptors is a woman in her thirties in good health.

This clone was recorded a few times. V usage is TRBV24-1 and J usage is TRBJ2-7, with D perhaps matching TRBD1 or TRBD2 (5 bases each). Trimming stripped 4 bases from V and 0 bases from J, with 27 bases between. The CDR3 sequence is 20 residues long. In germline, CDR1 is KGHDR, CDR2 SFDVKD. Written as DNA, the CDR3 is TGTGCCACCAGTGACAGTACTGTGGGGGATCCGAGGCCGAACTCCTACGAGCAGTACTTC. This sequence encodes CATSDSTVGDPRPNSYEQYF.

The gene calls are TRBV6-6 and TRBJ1-3; D is unclear. V dropped 8 bases and J dropped 0 bases, with 5 bases sitting between them. The CDR3 loop spans 12 amino acids. Germline loops: CDR1 MNHNY, CDR2 SVGAGI (reference sequence). CDR3 protein: CASLASGNTIYF. The CDR3 DNA reads TGTGCCAGCCTGGCCTCTGGAAACACCATATATTTT.

V is TRBV20-1 and J is TRBJ1-6; TRBD1 might be the D (5 bases). Trimming took 6 bases from V and 10 from J, leaving 10 bases between them. CDR3 length: 11 residues. CDR1 is DFQATT and CDR2 is SNEGSKA in the germline V gene (reference sequence). CDR3 in DNA: TGCAGTGCCGGGGCGGGGTCACCCCTCCACTTT. Translating it yields CSAGAGSPLHF.

The V call is TRBV7-9, the J call TRBJ2-2; D call uncertain. V lost 7 bases, J lost 3 bases, and 6 bases lay in between. The CDR3 extends over 12 amino acids. CDR1 SEHNR and CDR2 FQNEAQ come from the germline V gene (reference sequence). As DNA, the CDR3 is TGTGCCAGCAACTCTTACACCGGGGAGCTGTTTTTT. Translating gives CASNSYTGELFF.

The rearrangement joins TRBV5-1 to TRBJ2-7; D gene uncertain. Between the trimmed V and J ends, which lost 6 bases and 0 bases, there was a span of 4 bases. In germline, CDR1 is SGHRS, CDR2 YFSETQ. CDR3 length equals 11 residues. CDR3 amino acids: CASTLSYEQYF. DNA for the CDR3: TGCGCCAGCACCCTCTCCTACGAGCAGTACTTC.

This clone was counted a few times. V gene TRBV3-1 (or the pseudogene TRBV3-2) combines with J gene TRBJ2-1; 7 bases are shared with TRBD1. The CDR3 contains 11 residues. Germline lookup yields CDR1 LGHDT and CDR2 YNNKEL (reference sequence). The V gene end was trimmed by 4 bases and the J gene end by 13 bases; junction bases not matched to a gene: 4. This chain's CDR3 is CASSLDRAQFF. CDR3 in DNA: TGTGCCAGCAGCCTAGACAGGGCCCAGTTCTTC.

The chain uses TRBV28 and TRBJ2-5; TRBD2 is a possible D gene (5 bases). The CDR3 spans 14 residues. Germline V gives CDR1 MDHEN, CDR2 SYDVKM. Trimming removed 5 bases at V and 5 bases at J, with 15 bases between. CDR3 residues: CASSLPGSIETQYF. CDR3 nucleotides: TGTGCCAGCAGTCTCCCTGGGAGCATTGAGACCCAGTACTTC.

The chain employs TRBV2 and TRBJ1-4; D is undetermined. Trimming took off 10 bases at V and 0 bases at J, with 21 bases between the two ends. CDR3 length: 17 residues. Per the germline V gene, CDR1 is SNHLY and CDR2 is FYNNEI. CDR3 in amino acids: CATGGELGASTNEKLFF. The CDR3 coding sequence is TGTGCCACCGGAGGTGAATTGGGAGCATCAACTAATGAAAAACTGTTTTTT.

This sequence joins TRBV7-8 and TRBJ1-5; D unclear. Germline V lookup: CDR1 SGHVS, CDR2 FQNEAQ. The CDR3 sequence is 14 residues long. V dropped 1 base and J dropped 4 bases, with 8 bases sitting between them. CDR3 amino acids: CASSLVDLNQPQHF. CDR3 DNA sequence: TGTGCCAGCAGCTTAGTTGACCTAAATCAGCCCCAGCATTTT.

The rearrangement links TRBV14 to TRBJ1-4; perhaps TRBD1 as D (6 bases). The CDR3 sequence is 15 residues long. Trimming shortened V by 1 base and J by 7 bases, and 13 bases separated the two germline ends. Germline values: CDR1 SGHDN, CDR2 FVKESK. The DNA of the CDR3 is TGTGCCAGCAGCCAAGGAGGGGGACTCGGTGAAAAACTGTTTTTT. Translated, it gives CASSQGGGLGEKLFF.

The V and J genes are TRBV10-1 and TRBJ2-1; 11 nucleotides line up with TRBD2. CDR1 and CDR2 from the germline V gene are WNHNN and SYGVQD (reference sequence). With 5 bases clipped from V and 7 bases from J, the junction kept 7 bases outside the gene matches. This CDR3 spans 15 amino acids. DNA of the CDR3: TGCGCCAGCAGTCGTGTAGCGGGGGGGCGGAATGAGCAGTTCTTC. Protein product: CASSRVAGGRNEQFF.

V is TRBV5-1 and J is TRBJ2-7; D possibly uses TRBD1 or TRBD2 (5 bases each). The CDR3 loop spans 14 amino acids. Trimming removed 7 bases at V and 3 bases at J, with 17 bases between. Germline assignment: CDR1 SGHRS and CDR2 YFSETQ. DNA for the CDR3: TGCGCCAGCGCGGGCCTAACCAGGGACTACGAGCAGTACTTC. Its translation: CASAGLTRDYEQYF.

The chain has TRBV19 and TRBJ1-5; no firm D call. Germline V lookup: CDR1 LNHDA, CDR2 SQIVND (reference sequence). Trimming pared 10 bases from V and 7 bases from J, leaving 20 bases between. The CDR3 spans 14 residues. The DNA of the CDR3 is TGTGCCACCACCGGGATTGCGGGGTACCAGCCCCAGCATTTT. As protein: CATTGIAGYQPQHF.

The chain has TRBV7-6 and TRBJ1-4; 12 nucleotides line up with TRBD1. With V trimmed by 4 bases and J by 4 bases, 7 bases remained unmatched. Per germline, CDR1 SGHVS and CDR2 FNYEAQ. The CDR3 has 17 residues. The CDR3 nucleotides read TGTGCCAGCAGCTCCGGGACAGGGGGCGTTGGTAATGAAAAACTGTTTTTT. It translates to CASSSGTGGVGNEKLFF.

The chain employs TRBV11-2 and TRBJ2-7; D possibly uses TRBD1 or TRBD2 (5 bases each). Germline CDR1 SGHAT, CDR2 FQNNGV. The CDR3 contains 13 residues. Trimming took 4 bases from V and 11 from J, leaving 18 bases between them. The CDR3 sequence: CASSSLRDGRKYF. In nucleotides, the CDR3 is TGTGCCAGCAGCTCCCTCCGGGACGGCCGAAAGTACTTC.

The V gene is TRBV5-5, the J gene TRBJ1-4; unclear D gene. Germline CDR1 reads SGHKS; CDR2 reads YYEKEE (reference sequence). This CDR3 is built from 15 residues. The V gene lost 2 bases and the J gene lost 4 bases, with 12 bases spanning the gap. CDR3 nucleotide sequence: TGTGCCAGCAGCTTTTCGACAATGGGTAATGAAAAACTGTTTTTT. Protein: CASSFSTMGNEKLFF.

A remark on this clone: At the DNA level, this CDR3 is encoded by other sequences in the same sample as well. This chain links TRBV24-1 with TRBJ2-7, with D perhaps TRBD2 (5 bases). Trimming left V 3 bases short and J 3 bases short, with 5 bases between. The germline V gene has CDR1 KGHDR and CDR2 SFDVKD. CDR3 length: 12 amino acids. CDR3 loop: CATSDRGYEQYF. The CDR3 bases are TGTGCCACCAGTGATCGGGGCTACGAGCAGTACTTC.

CDR3 region: CAWSGQGSEPQHF. The DNA of the CDR3 is TGTGCCTGGAGTGGACAGGGATCAGAGCCCCAGCATTTT. V usage is TRBV30 and J usage is TRBJ1-5; TRBD1 agrees at 7 bases. Per germline, CDR1 GTSNPN and CDR2 SVGIG (reference sequence). The V gene end was trimmed by 1 base and the J gene end by 8 bases; junction bases not matched to a gene: 5. This CDR3 contains 13 residues.

This clone was counted a single time. The CDR3 is CASSVATSAEAFF. The DNA of the CDR3 is TGTGCCAGCAGCGTAGCTACGTCTGCTGAAGCTTTCTTT. This chain connects TRBV9 to TRBJ1-1; D gene uncertain. CDR1 and CDR2 from the germline V gene are SGDLS and YYNGEE. CDR3 size: 13 residues. The V end was cut by 0 bases, the J end by 6 bases, with 9 bases between. Filled out from reference TRBV9 and TRBJ1-1, the complete variable domain reads DSGVTQTPKHLITATGQRVTLRCSPRSGDLSVYWYQQSLDQGLQFLIQYYNGEERAKGNILERFSAQQFPDLHSELNLSSLELGDSALYFCASSVATSAEAFFGQGTRLTVV.

The chain has TRBV4-1 and TRBJ2-2; 10 bases align to TRBD1. The CDR3 loop spans 14 amino acids. Germline V gene lookup returns CDR1 MGHRA and CDR2 YSYEKL. With V trimmed by 8 bases and J by 4 bases, 4 bases remained unmatched. As DNA, the CDR3 is TGCGCCAGCTCTGGGACAGGGGTCACCGGGGAGCTGTTTTTT. Encoded protein: CASSGTGVTGELFF.

The gene calls are TRBV28 and TRBJ1-6, with 7 bases that match TRBD1. The CDR3 has 14 amino acids. V lost 7 bases and J lost 10; bases outside the gene matches: 10. The germline V gene has CDR1 MDHEN and CDR2 SYDVKM. In DNA form, the CDR3 reads TGTGCCAGCACCTTCGACAGGGCCAGGTCACCCCTCCACTTT. Amino acid sequence: CASTFDRARSPLHF.

The V gene is TRBV24-1, the J gene TRBJ1-2; 8 nucleotides match TRBD1. This CDR3 comprises 14 residues. The germline gives CDR1 KGHDR, CDR2 SFDVKD. The V segment lost 5 bases and the J segment 0 bases; nucleotides outside the gene matches: 1. CDR3 loop: CATSGTGTNYGYTF. Here the CDR3 DNA reads TGTGCCACCAGTGGGACAGGGACTAACTATGGCTACACCTTC.

The gene calls are TRBV5-6 and TRBJ1-5; TRBD1 might be the D (5 bases). Germline loops: CDR1 SGHDT, CDR2 YYEEEE. The CDR3 runs to 14 residues. V lost 2 bases and J lost 6, with 12 bases in between. The CDR3 bases are TGTGCCAGCAGCTTATGGAGGGGCGGTCAGCCCCAGCATTTT. This translates into CASSLWRGGQPQHF.